This entry lists 7 T cell receptor beta chains sequenced from one sample in a study of T cells in Graves' hyperthyroidism and ophthalmopathy. TCR beta CDR3 sequences were amplified from RNA transcripts. The HTBI primer set was used in a first-round RT-PCR of the TCR CDR3. TCRdb itself ran the multiplex PCR reads through MiXCR, one entry per CDR3 protein. The table lists approximately 600,000 distinct CDR3 sequences, around 16% of them singletons. The sequencing input was blood. The receptors originated from a woman younger than 45 with Graves' hyperthyroidism.

The chain links TRBV7-2 to TRBJ2-1; TRBD2 matches 8 bases. V was clipped by 2 bases and J by 7 bases; unmatched bases: 13. From germline, CDR1 is SGHTA and CDR2 FQGNSA. There are 17 residues in the CDR3. The CDR3 here is CASSLYYPGRAGNEQFF. CDR3 DNA sequence: TGTGCCAGCAGCTTATATTATCCCGGGAGGGCCGGAAATGAGCAGTTCTTC.

This clonotype was counted many times. The chain recombines TRBV6-1 with TRBJ2-7; 8 bases are a match to TRBD2. The V and J ends lost 1 base and 3 bases, in that order; junction bases with no gene match: 8. The CDR3 spans 16 residues. Germline CDR1 MNHNS, CDR2 SASEGT. CDR3 nucleotides: TGTGCCAGCAGTGAAGTGGCTAGCGGGTCAATCTACGAGCAGTACTTC. It specifies CASSEVASGSIYEQYF.

V and J are TRBV4-1 and TRBJ1-2; 8 bases are shared with TRBD1. Germline trimming cut 1 base from V and 4 bases from J; bases unmatched to any gene: 5. CDR3 length: 15 residues. Looked up from germline, CDR1 is MGHRA and CDR2 is YSYEKL. CDR3 coding DNA: TGCGCCAGCAGCCAAGGAGCGGGACAGGCCTATGGCTACACCTTC. Translated: CASSQGAGQAYGYTF.

The chain uses TRBV6-1 and TRBJ2-3; TRBD2 matches 11 bases. Germline values: CDR1 MNHNS, CDR2 SASEGT. This CDR3 comprises 16 residues. The ends lost 7 bases at V and 6 bases at J; junction bases unmatched: 12. This CDR3 is CASKNPGASGRDTQYF. The CDR3 DNA reads as TGTGCCAGCAAGAACCCAGGGGCTAGCGGGAGGGATACGCAGTATTTT.

This clonotype has a count of ten or more. This chain uses TRBV27 with TRBJ2-7, with D possibly being TRBD1 (6 bases). There are 14 residues in the CDR3. V lost 5 bases, J lost 4 bases, and 15 bases lay in between. CDR1 is MNHEY and CDR2 is SMNVEV in the germline V gene (reference sequence). The CDR3 loop reads CASSLQLQGYEQYF. DNA for the CDR3: TGTGCCAGCAGTCTACAGCTCCAGGGGTACGAGCAGTACTTC.

J is TRBJ2-1 and V is TRBV20-1; 8 bases are shared with TRBD1. The germline gives CDR1 DFQATT, CDR2 SNEGSKA (reference sequence). CDR3 length: 14 amino acids. The CDR3, as DNA: TGCTGTGTTCCAGGGGGCCTCTCCTACAATGAGCAGTTCTTC. Residues: CCVPGGLSYNEQFF.

This chain connects TRBV19 to TRBJ2-3; D uncertain. CDR3 length equals 13 residues. Trimming cost V 7 bases and J 1 base, with 9 bases left between them. Germline CDR1 reads LNHDA; CDR2 reads SQIVND (reference sequence). The CDR3, as DNA: TGTGCCAGTACGGTGCCGGGCACAGATACGCAGTATTTT. This translates into CASTVPGTDTQYF.